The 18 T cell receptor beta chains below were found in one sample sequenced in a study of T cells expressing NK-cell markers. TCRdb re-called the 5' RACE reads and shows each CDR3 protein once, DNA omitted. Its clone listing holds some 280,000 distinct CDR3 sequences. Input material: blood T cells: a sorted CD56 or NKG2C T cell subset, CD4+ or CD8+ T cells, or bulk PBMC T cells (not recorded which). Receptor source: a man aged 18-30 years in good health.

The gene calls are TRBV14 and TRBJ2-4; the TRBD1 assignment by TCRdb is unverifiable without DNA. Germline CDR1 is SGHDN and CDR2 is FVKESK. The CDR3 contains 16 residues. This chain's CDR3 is CASSQGDGIAKNIQYF.

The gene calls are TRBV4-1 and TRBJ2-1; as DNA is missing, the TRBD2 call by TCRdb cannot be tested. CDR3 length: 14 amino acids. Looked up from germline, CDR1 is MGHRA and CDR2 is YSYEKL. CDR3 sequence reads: CASSQVPGPNEQFF.

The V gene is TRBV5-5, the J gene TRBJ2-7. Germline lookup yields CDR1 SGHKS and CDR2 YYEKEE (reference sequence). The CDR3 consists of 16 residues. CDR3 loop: CASSFFASGNGYEQYF.

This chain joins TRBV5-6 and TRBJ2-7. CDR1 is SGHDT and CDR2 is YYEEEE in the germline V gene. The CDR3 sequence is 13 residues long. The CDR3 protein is CASSWDRTYEQYF.

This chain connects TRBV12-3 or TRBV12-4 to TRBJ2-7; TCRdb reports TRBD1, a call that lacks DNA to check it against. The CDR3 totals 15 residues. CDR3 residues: CASSSYSGQHSEQYF.

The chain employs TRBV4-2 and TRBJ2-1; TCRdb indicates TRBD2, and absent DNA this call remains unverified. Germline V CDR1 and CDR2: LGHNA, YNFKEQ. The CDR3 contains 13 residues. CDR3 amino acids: CASRASGRDEQFF.

The CDR3 reads CASSPPRLHSGNTIYF. The rearrangement joins TRBV18 to TRBJ1-3. The germline gives CDR1 KGHSH, CDR2 LQKENI. The CDR3 has 16 amino acids.

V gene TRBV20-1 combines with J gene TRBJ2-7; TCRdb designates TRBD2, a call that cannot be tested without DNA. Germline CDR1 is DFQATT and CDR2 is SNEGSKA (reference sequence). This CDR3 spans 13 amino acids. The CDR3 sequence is CSARTGVVYEQYF.

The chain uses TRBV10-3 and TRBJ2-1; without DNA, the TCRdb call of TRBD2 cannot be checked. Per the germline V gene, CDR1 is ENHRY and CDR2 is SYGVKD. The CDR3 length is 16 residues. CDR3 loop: CAIRGTSGLGANEQFF.

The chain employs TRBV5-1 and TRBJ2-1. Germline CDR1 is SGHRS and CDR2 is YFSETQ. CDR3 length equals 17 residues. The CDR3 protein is CASSLGGSKTSYNEQFF. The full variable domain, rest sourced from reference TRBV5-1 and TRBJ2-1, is KAGVTQTPRYLIKTRGQQVTLSCSPISGHRSVSWYQQTPGQGLQFLFEYFSETQRNKGNFPGRFSGRQFSNSRSEMNVSTLELGDSALYLCASSLGGSKTSYNEQFFGPGTRLTVL.

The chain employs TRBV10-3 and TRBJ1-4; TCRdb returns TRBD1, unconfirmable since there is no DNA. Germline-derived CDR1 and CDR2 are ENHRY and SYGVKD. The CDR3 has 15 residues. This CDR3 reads CAISESGTGSGKLFF.

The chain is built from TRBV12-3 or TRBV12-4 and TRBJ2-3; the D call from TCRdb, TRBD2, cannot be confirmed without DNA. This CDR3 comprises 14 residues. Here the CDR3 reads CASSPLRRDGTQYF.

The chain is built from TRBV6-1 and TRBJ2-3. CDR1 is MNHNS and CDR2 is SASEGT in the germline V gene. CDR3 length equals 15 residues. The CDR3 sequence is CASTRDAVNANTQYF.

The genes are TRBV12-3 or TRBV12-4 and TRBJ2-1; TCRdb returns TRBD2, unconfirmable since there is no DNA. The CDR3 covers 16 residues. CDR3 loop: CASSLGGLAANNEQFF.

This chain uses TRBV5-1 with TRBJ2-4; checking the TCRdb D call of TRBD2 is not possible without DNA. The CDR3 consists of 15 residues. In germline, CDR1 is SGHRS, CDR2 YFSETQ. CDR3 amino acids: CASSLGPSGANIQYF.

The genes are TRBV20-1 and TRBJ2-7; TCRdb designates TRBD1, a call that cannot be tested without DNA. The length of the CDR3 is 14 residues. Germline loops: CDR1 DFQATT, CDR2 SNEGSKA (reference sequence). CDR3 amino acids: CSARAGTDIYEQYF.

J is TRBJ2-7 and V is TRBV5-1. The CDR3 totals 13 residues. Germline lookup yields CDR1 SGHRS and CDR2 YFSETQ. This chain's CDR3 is CASSTGFRHEQYF.

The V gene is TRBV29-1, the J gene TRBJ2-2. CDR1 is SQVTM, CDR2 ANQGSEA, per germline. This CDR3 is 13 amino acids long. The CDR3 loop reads CSVAQIGTGELFF.